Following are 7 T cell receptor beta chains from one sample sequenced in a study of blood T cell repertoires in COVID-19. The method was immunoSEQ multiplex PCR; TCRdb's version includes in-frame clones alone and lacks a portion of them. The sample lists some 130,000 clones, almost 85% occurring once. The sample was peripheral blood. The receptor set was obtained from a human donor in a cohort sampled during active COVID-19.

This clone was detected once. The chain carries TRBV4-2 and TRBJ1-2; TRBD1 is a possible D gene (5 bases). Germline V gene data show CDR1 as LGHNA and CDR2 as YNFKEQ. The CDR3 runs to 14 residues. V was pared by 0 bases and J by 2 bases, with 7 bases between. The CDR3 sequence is CASSQEGANYGYTF. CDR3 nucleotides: TGTGCCAGCAGCCAAGAAGGGGCCAACTATGGCTACACCTTC.

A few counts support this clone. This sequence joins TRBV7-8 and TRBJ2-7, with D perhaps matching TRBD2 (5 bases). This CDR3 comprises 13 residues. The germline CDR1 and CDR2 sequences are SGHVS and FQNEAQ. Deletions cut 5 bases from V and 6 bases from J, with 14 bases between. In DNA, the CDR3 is TGTGCCAGCAGCCCCTACCGGGGTGGCGAGCAGTACTTC. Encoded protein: CASSPYRGGEQYF.

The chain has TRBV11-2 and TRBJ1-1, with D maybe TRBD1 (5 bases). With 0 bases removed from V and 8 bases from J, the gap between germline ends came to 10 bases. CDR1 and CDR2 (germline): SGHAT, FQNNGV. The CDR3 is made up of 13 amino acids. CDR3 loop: CASSLDIRAEAFF. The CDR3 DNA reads TGTGCCAGCAGCTTAGATATCAGGGCAGAAGCTTTCTTT.

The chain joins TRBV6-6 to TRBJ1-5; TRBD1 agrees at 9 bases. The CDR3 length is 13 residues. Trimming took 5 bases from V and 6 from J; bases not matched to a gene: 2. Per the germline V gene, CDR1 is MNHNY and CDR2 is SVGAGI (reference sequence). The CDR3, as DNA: TGTGCCAGCAGTCACAGGGGGCTTCAGCCCCAGCATTTT. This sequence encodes CASSHRGLQPQHF.

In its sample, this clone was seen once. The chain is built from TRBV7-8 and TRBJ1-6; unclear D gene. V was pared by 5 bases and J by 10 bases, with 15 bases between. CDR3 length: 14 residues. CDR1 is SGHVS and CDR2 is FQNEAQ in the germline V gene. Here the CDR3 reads CASSRGGEESPLHF. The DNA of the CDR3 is TGTGCCAGCAGCCGCGGCGGGGAGGAGTCACCCCTCCACTTT.

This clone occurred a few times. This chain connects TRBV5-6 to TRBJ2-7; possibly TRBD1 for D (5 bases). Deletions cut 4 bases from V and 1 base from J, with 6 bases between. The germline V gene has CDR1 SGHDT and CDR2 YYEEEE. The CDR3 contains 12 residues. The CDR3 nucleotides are TGTGCCAGCAGCCAGGGATCCTACGAGCAGTACTTC. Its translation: CASSQGSYEQYF.

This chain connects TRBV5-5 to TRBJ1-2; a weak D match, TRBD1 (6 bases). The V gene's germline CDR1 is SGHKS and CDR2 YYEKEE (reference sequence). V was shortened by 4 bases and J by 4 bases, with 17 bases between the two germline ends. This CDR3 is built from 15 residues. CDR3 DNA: TGTGCCAGCAGCCCCATCGGGGGGCGGCTCTATGGCTACACCTTC. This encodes CASSPIGGRLYGYTF.